The present T cell receptor (beta chain) was sequenced within a study of blood T cell repertoires in COVID-19 (dated by TCRdb to 2018 to 2020). With regard to the full study: Samples from collaborators originated in the United States, Italy and Spain and spanned both the acute and convalescent phases of COVID-19. The samples were drawn from two sources: the first 160 participants of the ongoing ImmuneRACE study, and over 1,000 subjects contributed by 6 global collaborators. A de-identified subject ID, COVID-19 status, age in years and sex were almost always included in the sample metadata. The repertoires were made available in a free public database intended to serve as a resource for research on the immune response to SARS-CoV-2. Where available, HLA class I and class II types were obtained from metadata supplied by the sample provider rather than from assay-based typing. The dataset comprised deeply sampled blood TCRbeta repertoires from subjects exposed to, actively infected with, or recovered from COVID-19. The material from the prospective study consisted of cDNA or gDNA derived from T cells, B-cell-depleted T cells, or PBMCs. The paper as a whole reports these results and caveats: Clinical and demographic metadata were provided uncurated, with the amount varying by source and participant.

Collaborating institutions collected whole blood in K2EDTA tubes following their own protocols. For TCRbeta analysis, collaborator samples were shipped as frozen whole blood, as isolated PBMCs, or as DNA extracted from either sample type. The immunoSEQ Assay, a bias-controlled multiplex PCR, was used to amplify TCRbeta CDR3 regions from genomic DNA. Processing in the source paper ran as follows. The number of nucleated cells in each sample was estimated from the amplification of reference gene primers within the assay. To quantify the absolute abundance of each unique TCRbeta CDR3 rearrangement, sequence reads were collapsed and filtered. For each sample, productive Simpson clonality was calculated as the square root of Simpson's diversity index across productive rearrangements. TCRdb obtained this table from immuneACCESS and retained in-frame rearrangements with V and J assigned. These tables miss some clones; where compared with another copy, unresolved V genes account for less than half of the shortfall, and the remainder is unexplained. From that table come the V and J calls and clone size; the DNA was used to work out D and trimming. This sample comprises roughly 34,000 clones, roughly 77% of them detected only once. Over 12% of the sample goes to the ten largest clones.

As concerns this clone: No antigen is known for it. Per-nucleotide qualities are absent, and no much larger clonotype sits a single base away.

As encoded in the germline V gene, CDR1 is SGHTA while CDR2 is FQGNSA. Germline trimming amounts to 4 bases on V and 8 bases on J, with 8 as the count of junction bases outside the gene matches. The CDR3 measures 16 amino acids from cysteine to phenylalanine. Only the CDR3 DNA stays, 48 bases, in frame from base 1. This receptor was obtained from a man aged 80 or over with active or convalescent COVID-19. Sequencing was done on a sample of peripheral blood. This sequence uses TRBV7-2 and TRBJ2-1, and TRBD2 matches 13 of the central bases. This receptor carries the CDR3 CASSSRTSGRVHEQFF. The DNA reads as follows: TGTGCCAGCAGCTCAAGGACTAGCGGGAGAGTTCATGAGCAGTTCTTC. The entire variable domain, with the stretches around the CDR3 drawn from the reference TRBV7-2 and TRBJ2-1 proteins, is GAGVSQSPSNKVTEKGKDVELRCDPISGHTALYWYRQSLGQGLEFLIYFQGNSAPDKSGLPSDRFSAERTGGSVSTLTIQRTQQEDSAVYLCASSSRTSGRVHEQFFGPGTRLTVL.